The source of this T cell receptor beta chain is a study of control samples from healthy donors and cancer patients. Clones were sequenced by immunoSEQ multiplex PCR, and TCRdb holds only the in-frame ones, with some missing. The sample records under 80,000 clones, 80% to 95% being singletons. With 1 base removed from V and 7 bases from J, the gap between germline ends came to 14 bases. In germline, CDR1 is MGHRA, CDR2 YSYEKL. The CDR3 has 15 amino acids. The sample taken for sequencing was PBMCs. The origin of this receptor is a woman in her thirties or forties with lung cancer. The chain employs TRBV4-1 and TRBJ1-3; the D gene is possibly TRBD1 (5 bases). CDR3 sequence reads: CASSQAGGTFNTIYF. CDR3 DNA sequence: TGCGCCAGCAGCCAAGCGGGAGGGACTTTCAACACCATATATTTT.